A single T cell receptor beta chain is shown here with its context. What this receptor recognizes is not known. Base qualities are not provided; no much larger clone lies one nucleotide away. One collaborating source in Seattle enrolled patients during active infection and followed them longitudinally through the course of disease. Each collaborating institution followed its own protocols to collect whole blood in K2EDTA tubes. For TCRbeta analysis, collaborators shipped samples as frozen whole blood, isolated PBMCs, or DNA extracted from either of those sample types. The data stem from a study of blood T cell repertoires in COVID-19 (dated by TCRdb to 2020 to 2021). At the level of the whole study: Collaborator samples came from the United States, Italy and Spain and covered acute and convalescent phases of COVID-19. The material from the prospective study consisted of cDNA or gDNA derived from T cells, B-cell-depleted T cells, or PBMCs. The dataset comprised deeply sampled blood TCRbeta repertoires from subjects exposed to, actively infected with, or recovered from COVID-19. A freely available public database, intended as a resource for researchers studying the immune response to SARS-CoV-2, is where the repertoires were released. Samples were obtained from the ongoing ImmuneRACE study (first 160 participants) and from about 1,300 subjects provided by 6 global collaborators. Nearly every sample came with metadata listing a de-identified subject ID, COVID-19 status, age in years and sex. Where available, HLA class I and class II types were taken from metadata supplied by the sample provider and were not determined by assay-based typing. Study-level results and caveats: The amount of clinical and demographic metadata varied by source and participant and was provided uncurated.

TCRbeta CDR3 regions were amplified from genomic DNA using the immunoSEQ Assay, a bias-controlled multiplex PCR. In the paper's pipeline: Nucleated cell counts per sample were estimated from amplification of reference gene primers within the assay. To quantify the absolute abundance of each unique TCRbeta CDR3 rearrangement, sequence reads were collapsed and filtered. For each sample, productive Simpson clonality was calculated as the square root of Simpson's diversity index across productive rearrangements. The source is immuneACCESS, and TCRdb retained only in-frame sequences with V and J called. Part of the clones is not carried over; for the studies checked, unresolved V genes explain less than half of this, and the remainder is unexplained. Clonal size and the V and J genes are those of that table, whereas D and trimming came from the DNA. The sample table contains 70,000 to 90,000 clones; only one count was recorded for approximately 85% of them. The ten largest account for roughly 8.9% of the sample.

Taken from cysteine to phenylalanine, the CDR3 has 15 residues. Just CDR3 DNA is preserved here, 45 bases in frame from base 1. The germline V gene encodes CDR1 SGHTA and CDR2 FQGNSA. Trimming accounts for 5 bases at V and 7 bases at J, while the number of junction bases matched to no gene is 6. The receptor was derived from a middle-aged man with COVID-19, enrolled during active disease. The chain is made from TRBV7-2 and TRBJ1-6, with TRBD1 matching 9 junction bases. Sample: peripheral blood. The nucleotide sequence is TGTGCCAGCAGCCACGCGGACAGGGGAAATTCACCCCTCCACTTT. This translates into CASSHADRGNSPLHF.